A selection of T cell receptor beta chains follows, all from one sample in a study of T cell repertoires in cytomegalovirus infection. No antigen is known for these receptors. TCRdb recomputed calls from the reads with MiXCR, one row per CDR3 protein. This sample carries around 770,000 distinct CDR3 sequences, around 29% of them seen once, and the ten largest clones take around 12%. Source: cultured CD8+ T cells from PBMCs, taken from culture after CMV antigen stimulation. The receptors come from a human donor in good health (CMV status not recorded). Some clones in this sample may be carry-over from other donors' samples. Both conserved end residues are part of each CDR3. The D gene is left open where the match is weak. Clone size is given for some rows only: seen once, a few or many times, or a class if the clone is expanded.

J: TRBJ2-3; V: TRBV5-4; size: .; D: .; CDR3: CASSPDPGAGTDTQYF; DNA: TGTGCCAGCAGCCCGGACCCGGGGGCAGGCACAGATACGCAGTATTTT
J: TRBJ2-5; V: TRBV7-2; size: .; D: .; CDR3: CASSLRVSSMETQYF; DNA: TGTGCCAGCAGTCTCCGAGTATCGAGTATGGAGACCCAGTACTTC
J: TRBJ1-4; V: TRBV7-9; size: .; D: .; CDR3: CASSLIGDGATNEKLFF; DNA: TGTGCCAGCAGCTTAATCGGGGATGGAGCAACTAATGAAAAACTGTTTTTT
J: TRBJ2-3; V: TRBV2; size: few; D: TRBD2; CDR3: CASSDSLKTSGGTDTQYF; DNA: TGTGCCAGCAGTGATTCCCTTAAGACTAGCGGGGGCACAGATACGCAGTATTTT
J: TRBJ2-2; V: TRBV12-3/TRBV12-4; size: few; D: .; CDR3: CASPNPPGDGELFF; DNA: TGTGCCAGCCCAAACCCTCCAGGGGACGGGGAGCTGTTTTTT
J: TRBJ2-1; V: TRBV9; size: .; D: .; CDR3: CASSPRIALYNEQFF; DNA: TGTGCCAGCAGCCCCCGTATAGCGCTCTACAATGAGCAGTTCTTC
J: TRBJ1-2; V: TRBV27; size: .; D: TRBD1; CDR3: CASSLFPGGEYGYTF; DNA: TGTGCCAGCAGTTTATTTCCAGGGGGCGAATATGGCTACACCTTC
J: TRBJ1-6; V: TRBV27; size: many; D: .; CDR3: CASSLSRGGSPLHF; DNA: TGTGCCAGCAGTTTGTCCAGGGGAGGATCACCCCTCCACTTT
J: TRBJ2-3; V: TRBV7-6; size: few; D: .; CDR3: CASSQWGPGDTQYF; DNA: TGTGCCAGCAGCCAGTGGGGGCCCGGAGATACGCAGTATTTT
J: TRBJ1-2; V: TRBV4-1; size: .; D: TRBD1; CDR3: CASSQDSTGGSGYTF; DNA: TGCGCCAGCAGCCAAGATTCGACAGGGGGCTCTGGCTACACCTTC
J: TRBJ1-5; V: TRBV15; size: few; D: .; CDR3: CATSGERHQPQHF; DNA: TGTGCCACCAGCGGGGAAAGACATCAGCCCCAGCATTTT
J: TRBJ1-2; V: TRBV11-2; size: many; D: TRBD1; CDR3: CASSTVAGQTYGYTF; DNA: TGTGCCAGCAGCACTGTCGCGGGACAGACCTATGGCTACACCTTC
J: TRBJ2-3; V: TRBV12-3/TRBV12-4; size: few; D: TRBD2; CDR3: CASKLAGGPDTQYF; DNA: TGTGCCAGCAAGCTAGCGGGGGGGCCCGATACGCAGTATTTT
J: TRBJ1-5; V: TRBV7-9; size: .; D: .; CDR3: CASSRAVGGNQPQHF; DNA: TGTGCCAGCAGCCGGGCGGTTGGGGGCAATCAGCCCCAGCATTTT
J: TRBJ2-2; V: TRBV27; size: .; D: TRBD1; CDR3: CASSLYWTGGNTGELFF; DNA: TGTGCCAGCAGTTTGTACTGGACAGGGGGGAACACCGGGGAGCTGTTTTTT
J: TRBJ1-5; V: TRBV7-8; size: few; D: .; CDR3: CASSLVNGRNQPQHF; DNA: TGTGCCAGCAGCTTAGTCAATGGGCGCAATCAGCCCCAGCATTTT
J: TRBJ1-5; V: TRBV12-3/TRBV12-4; size: many; D: .; CDR3: CASSFVTPDGRPRGSNQPQHF; DNA: TGTGCCAGCAGTTTTGTGACCCCCGACGGACGGCCCCGAGGGAGCAATCAGCCCCAGCATTTT
J: TRBJ2-7; V: TRBV27; size: few; D: .; CDR3: CASSPFEGIDEQYF; DNA: TGTGCCAGCAGTCCCTTTGAGGGGATCGACGAGCAGTACTTC
J: TRBJ2-4; V: TRBV4-2; size: few; D: .; CDR3: CASSQDPPAGWANIQYF; DNA: TGTGCCAGCAGCCAAGATCCTCCGGCGGGGTGGGCAAACATTCAGTACTTC
J: TRBJ2-2; V: TRBV6-5; size: few; D: TRBD1; CDR3: CASSYIPGGHTGELFF; DNA: TGTGCCAGCAGTTACATTCCAGGGGGTCACACCGGGGAGCTGTTTTTT
J: TRBJ2-1; V: TRBV7-9; size: .; D: TRBD2; CDR3: CASSPPGGTYNEQFF; DNA: TGTGCCAGCAGCCCTCCCGGGGGGACCTACAATGAGCAGTTCTTC
J: TRBJ2-6; V: TRBV7-9; size: .; D: TRBD1; CDR3: CASSTGDRGTGANVLTF; DNA: TGTGCCAGCAGCACCGGGGACAGGGGGACTGGGGCCAACGTCCTGACTTTC
J: TRBJ1-1; V: TRBV4-1; size: .; D: .; CDR3: CASSQEEGNEAFF; DNA: TGCGCCAGCAGCCAAGAGGAAGGGAATGAAGCTTTCTTT
J: TRBJ2-7; V: TRBV25-1; size: .; D: TRBD2; CDR3: CASSVPIPGGYEQYF; DNA: TGTGCCAGCAGTGTGCCCATCCCGGGGGGCTACGAGCAGTACTTC
J: TRBJ1-1; V: TRBV29-1; size: .; D: .; CDR3: CSVIDGNTEAFF; DNA: TGCAGCGTTATAGACGGGAACACTGAAGCTTTCTTT
J: TRBJ2-1; V: TRBV20-1; size: few; D: TRBD2; CDR3: CSARDPSGLAGEEYEQFF; DNA: TGCAGTGCTAGAGATCCATCGGGACTAGCGGGGGAGGAATATGAGCAGTTCTTC
J: TRBJ1-1; V: TRBV3-1; size: .; D: TRBD1; CDR3: CASSQAPGTGGWWTEAFF; DNA: TGTGCCAGCAGCCAAGCCCCCGGGACAGGGGGATGGTGGACTGAAGCTTTCTTT
J: TRBJ2-3; V: TRBV10-2; size: .; D: .; CDR3: CASSEVGDTDTQYF; DNA: TGCGCCAGCAGTGAAGTGGGGGACACAGATACGCAGTATTTT
J: TRBJ2-1; V: TRBV27; size: .; D: .; CDR3: CASSLGYFLTYNEQFF; DNA: TGTGCCAGCAGTTTGGGGTACTTCTTGACCTACAATGAGCAGTTCTTC
J: TRBJ1-1; V: TRBV19; size: .; D: .; CDR3: CASSPYPFAEAFF; DNA: TGTGCCAGTTCTCCCTACCCGTTTGCTGAAGCTTTCTTT
J: TRBJ2-1; V: TRBV7-2; size: many; D: TRBD2; CDR3: CASSFASGGPYNEQFF; DNA: TGTGCCAGCAGCTTCGCTAGCGGGGGACCCTACAATGAGCAGTTCTTC
J: TRBJ1-2; V: TRBV6-5; size: few; D: .; CDR3: CASSYGGFYGYTF; DNA: TGTGCCAGCAGTTATGGAGGCTTCTATGGCTACACCTTC
J: TRBJ2-2; V: TRBV20-1; size: .; D: TRBD1; CDR3: CSVPDRGTGELFF; DNA: TGCAGTGTCCCGGACAGGGGGACCGGGGAGCTGTTTTTT
J: TRBJ2-1; V: TRBV12-3/TRBV12-4; size: .; D: TRBD2; CDR3: CASSLGWSSGGAFNEQFF; DNA: TGTGCCAGCAGTTTAGGGTGGTCTAGCGGGGGGGCCTTCAATGAGCAGTTCTTC
J: TRBJ1-1; V: TRBV4-1; size: .; D: .; CDR3: CASSPNETPGTVNEAFF; DNA: TGCGCCAGCAGCCCAAACGAGACACCGGGTACAGTTAATGAAGCTTTCTTT
J: TRBJ2-1; V: TRBV12-3/TRBV12-4; size: many; D: TRBD1; CDR3: CASSASGTGADNEQFF; DNA: TGTGCCAGCAGCGCGTCCGGGACAGGGGCAGACAATGAGCAGTTCTTC